Sequencing of this T cell receptor beta chain was carried out in a study of T cell changes during pregnancy in multiple sclerosis. V trimming: 2 bases; J trimming: 2 bases; junction bases outside the gene matches: 22. Germline assignment: CDR1 SGHRS and CDR2 YFSETQ. The CDR3 contains 21 residues. Assay used: immunoSEQ multiplex PCR; TCRdb lists only in-frame clones, some missing. The sample shows under 45,000 clones, 80% to 90% of them seen only once. Sample: CD4+ T cells from peripheral blood mononuclear cells, taken in the first trimester of pregnancy. The V and J genes are TRBV5-1 and TRBJ1-1, with TRBD1 matching 9 bases. The clonotype originates from a female donor with multiple sclerosis, enrolled in a pregnancy study. The CDR3 region has the DNA TGCGCCAGCAGCTTTAGGGGGTCGGGACAGGGATACCGGGGTCTCAACACTGAAGCTTTCTTT. Protein product: CASSFRGSGQGYRGLNTEAFF.